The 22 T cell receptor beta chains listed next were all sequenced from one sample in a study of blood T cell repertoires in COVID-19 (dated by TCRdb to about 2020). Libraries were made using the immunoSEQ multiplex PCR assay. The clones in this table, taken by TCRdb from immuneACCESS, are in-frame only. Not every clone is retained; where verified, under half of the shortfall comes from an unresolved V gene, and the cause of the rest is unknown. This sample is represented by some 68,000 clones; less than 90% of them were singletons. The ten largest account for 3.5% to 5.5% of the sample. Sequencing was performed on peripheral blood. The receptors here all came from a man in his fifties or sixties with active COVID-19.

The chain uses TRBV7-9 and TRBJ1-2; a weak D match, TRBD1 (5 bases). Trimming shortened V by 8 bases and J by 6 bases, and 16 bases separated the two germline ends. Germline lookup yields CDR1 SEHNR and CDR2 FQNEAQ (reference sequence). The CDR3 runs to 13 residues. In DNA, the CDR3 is TGTGCCAGCTCCCCGGGGGGGAAGGATGGCTACACCTTC. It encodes CASSPGGKDGYTF.

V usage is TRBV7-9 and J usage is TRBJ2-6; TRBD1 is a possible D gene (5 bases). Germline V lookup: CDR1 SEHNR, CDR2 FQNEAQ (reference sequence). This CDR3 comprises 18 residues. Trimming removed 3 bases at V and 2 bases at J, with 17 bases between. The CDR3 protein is CASSFLATEAAGANVLTF. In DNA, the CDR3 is TGTGCCAGCAGCTTTTTGGCGACAGAAGCTGCTGGGGCCAACGTCCTGACTTTC.

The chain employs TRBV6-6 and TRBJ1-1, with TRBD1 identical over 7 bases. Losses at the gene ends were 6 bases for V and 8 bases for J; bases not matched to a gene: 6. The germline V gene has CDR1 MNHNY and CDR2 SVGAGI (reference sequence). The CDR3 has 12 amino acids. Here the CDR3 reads CASSNRGTEAFF. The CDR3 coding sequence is TGTGCCAGCAGCAACAGGGGAACCGAAGCTTTCTTT.

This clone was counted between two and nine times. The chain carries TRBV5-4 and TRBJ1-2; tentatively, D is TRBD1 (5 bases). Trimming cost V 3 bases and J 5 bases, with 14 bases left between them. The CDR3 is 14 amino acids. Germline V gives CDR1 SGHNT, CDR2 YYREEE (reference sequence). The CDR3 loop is CASSSGGIGYGYTF. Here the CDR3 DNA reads TGTGCCAGCAGCTCCGGGGGAATTGGATATGGCTACACCTTC.

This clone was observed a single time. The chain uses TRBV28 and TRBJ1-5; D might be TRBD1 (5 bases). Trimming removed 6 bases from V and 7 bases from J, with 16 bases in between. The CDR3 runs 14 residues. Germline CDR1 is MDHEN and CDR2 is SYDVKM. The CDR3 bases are TGTGCCAGCAGCATCCTAAGGGGTGGGCAGCCCCAGCATTTT. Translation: CASSILRGGQPQHF.

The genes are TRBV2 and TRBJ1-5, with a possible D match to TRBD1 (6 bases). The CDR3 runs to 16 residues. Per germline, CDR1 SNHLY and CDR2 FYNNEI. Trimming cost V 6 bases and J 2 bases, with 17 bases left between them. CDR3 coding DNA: TGTGCCAGCAGAGATTTAGGTGGGGGCGGCAATCAGCCCCAGCATTTT. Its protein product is CASRDLGGGGNQPQHF.

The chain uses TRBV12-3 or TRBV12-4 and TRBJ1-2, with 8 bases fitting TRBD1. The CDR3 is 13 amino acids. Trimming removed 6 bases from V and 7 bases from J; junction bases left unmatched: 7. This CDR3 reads CASSPRQGFGYTF. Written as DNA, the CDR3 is TGTGCCAGCAGCCCGCGACAGGGGTTTGGCTACACCTTC.

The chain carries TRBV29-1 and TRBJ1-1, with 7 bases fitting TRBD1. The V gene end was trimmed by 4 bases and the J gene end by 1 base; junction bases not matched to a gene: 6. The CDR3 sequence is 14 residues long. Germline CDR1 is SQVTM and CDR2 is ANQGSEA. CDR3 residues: CSVGPGQANTEAFF. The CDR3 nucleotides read TGCAGCGTTGGACCCGGACAGGCGAACACTGAAGCTTTCTTT.

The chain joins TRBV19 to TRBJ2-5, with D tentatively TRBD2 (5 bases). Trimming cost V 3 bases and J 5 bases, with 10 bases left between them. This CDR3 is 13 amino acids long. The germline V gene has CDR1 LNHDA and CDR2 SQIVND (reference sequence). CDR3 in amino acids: CASSISVGETQYF. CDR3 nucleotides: TGTGCCAGTAGTATTAGCGTCGGGGAGACCCAGTACTTC.

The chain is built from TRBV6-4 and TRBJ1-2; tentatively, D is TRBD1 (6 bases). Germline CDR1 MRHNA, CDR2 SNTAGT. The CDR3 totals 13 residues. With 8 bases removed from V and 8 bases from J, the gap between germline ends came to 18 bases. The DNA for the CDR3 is TGTGCCAGCGGTCTGGTCAGGGGAGAAGGCTACACCTTC. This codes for CASGLVRGEGYTF.

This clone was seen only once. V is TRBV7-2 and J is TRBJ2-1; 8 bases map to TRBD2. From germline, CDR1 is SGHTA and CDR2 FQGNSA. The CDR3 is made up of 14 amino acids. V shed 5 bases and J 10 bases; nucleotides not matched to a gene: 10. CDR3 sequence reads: CASSLPGGGREQFF. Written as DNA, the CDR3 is TGTGCCAGCAGCCTCCCCGGGGGGGGGCGGGAGCAGTTCTTC. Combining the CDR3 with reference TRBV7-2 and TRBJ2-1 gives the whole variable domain GAGVSQSPSNKVTEKGKDVELRCDPISGHTALYWYRQSLGQGLEFLIYFQGNSAPDKSGLPSDRFSAERTGGSVSTLTIQRTQQEDSAVYLCASSLPGGGREQFFGPGTRLTVL.

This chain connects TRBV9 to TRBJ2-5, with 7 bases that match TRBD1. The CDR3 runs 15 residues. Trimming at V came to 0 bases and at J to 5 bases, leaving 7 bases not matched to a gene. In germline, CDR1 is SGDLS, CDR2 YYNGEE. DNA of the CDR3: TGTGCCAGCAGCGTAGCTGGGACAGTAGGGGAGACCCAGTACTTC. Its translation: CASSVAGTVGETQYF.

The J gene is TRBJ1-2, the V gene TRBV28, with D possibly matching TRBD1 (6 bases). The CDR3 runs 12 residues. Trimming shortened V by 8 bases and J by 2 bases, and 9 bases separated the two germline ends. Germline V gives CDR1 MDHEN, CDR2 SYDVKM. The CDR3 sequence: CASRDTNYGYTF. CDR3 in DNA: TGTGCCAGCCGGGACACCAACTATGGCTACACCTTC.

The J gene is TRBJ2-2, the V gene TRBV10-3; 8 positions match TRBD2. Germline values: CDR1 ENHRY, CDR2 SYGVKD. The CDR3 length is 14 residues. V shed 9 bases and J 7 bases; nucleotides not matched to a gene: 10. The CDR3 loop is CAIAKRESIGELFF. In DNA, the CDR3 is TGTGCCATAGCTAAGCGGGAGTCTATCGGGGAGCTGTTTTTT.

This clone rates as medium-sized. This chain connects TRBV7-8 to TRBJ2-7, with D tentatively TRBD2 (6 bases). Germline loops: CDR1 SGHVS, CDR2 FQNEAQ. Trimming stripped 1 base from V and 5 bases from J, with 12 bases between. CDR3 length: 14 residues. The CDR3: CASSLGGEINEQYF. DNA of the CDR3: TGTGCCAGCAGCTTAGGGGGGGAGATAAACGAGCAGTACTTC.

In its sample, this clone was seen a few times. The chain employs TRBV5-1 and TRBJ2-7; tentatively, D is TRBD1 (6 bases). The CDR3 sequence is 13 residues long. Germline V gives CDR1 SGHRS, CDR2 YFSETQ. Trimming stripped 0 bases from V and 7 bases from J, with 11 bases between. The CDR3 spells CASSLVQGKEQYF. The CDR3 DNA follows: TGCGCCAGCAGCTTGGTGCAGGGGAAGGAGCAGTACTTC.

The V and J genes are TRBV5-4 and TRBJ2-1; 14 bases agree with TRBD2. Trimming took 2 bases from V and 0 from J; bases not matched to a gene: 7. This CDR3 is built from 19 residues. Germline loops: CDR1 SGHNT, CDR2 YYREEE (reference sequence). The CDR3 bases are TGTGCCAGCAGCTTAGCGACTAGCGGGGGGGCTTCCTCCTACAATGAGCAGTTCTTC. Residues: CASSLATSGGASSYNEQFF.

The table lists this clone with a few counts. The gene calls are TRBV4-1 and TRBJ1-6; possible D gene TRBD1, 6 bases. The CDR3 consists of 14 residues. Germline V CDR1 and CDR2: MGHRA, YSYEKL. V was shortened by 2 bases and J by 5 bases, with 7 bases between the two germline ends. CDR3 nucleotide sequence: TGCGCCAGCAGCCAAACAGGGAATAATTCACCCCTCCACTTT. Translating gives CASSQTGNNSPLHF.

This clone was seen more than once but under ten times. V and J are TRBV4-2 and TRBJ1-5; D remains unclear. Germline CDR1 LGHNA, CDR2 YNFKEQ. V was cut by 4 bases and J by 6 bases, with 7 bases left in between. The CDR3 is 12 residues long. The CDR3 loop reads CASSPGSQPQHF. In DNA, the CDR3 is TGTGCCAGCAGCCCCGGGAGTCAGCCCCAGCATTTT.

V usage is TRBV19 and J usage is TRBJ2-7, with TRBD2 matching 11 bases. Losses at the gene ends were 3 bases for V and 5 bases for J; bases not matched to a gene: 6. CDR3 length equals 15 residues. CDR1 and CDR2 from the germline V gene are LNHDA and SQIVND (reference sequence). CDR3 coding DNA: TGTGCCAGTAGTATGACGGCTAGCGGGGGGAACGAGCAGTACTTC. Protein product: CASSMTASGGNEQYF.

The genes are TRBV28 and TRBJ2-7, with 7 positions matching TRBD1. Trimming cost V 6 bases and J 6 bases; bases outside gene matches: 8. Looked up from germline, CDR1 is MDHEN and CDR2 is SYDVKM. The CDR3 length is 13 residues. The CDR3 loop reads CASRRDSWREQYF. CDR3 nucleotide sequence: TGTGCCAGCAGACGGGACAGTTGGCGCGAGCAGTACTTC.

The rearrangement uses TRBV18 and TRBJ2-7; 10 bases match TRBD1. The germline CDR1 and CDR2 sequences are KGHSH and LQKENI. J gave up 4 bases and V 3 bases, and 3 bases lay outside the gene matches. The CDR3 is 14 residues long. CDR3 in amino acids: CASSPGQGSYEQYF. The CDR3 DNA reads TGTGCCAGCTCACCGGGACAGGGGTCGTACGAGCAGTACTTC.